The clone carrying this T cell receptor beta chain rates as large. Its cognate antigen is unknown. The entry originates in a study of lung T cells in sarcoidosis with Löfgren's syndrome. On the study more broadly: Repertoire analyses centered on Löfgren's syndrome patients. Study-wide findings and caveats: Multiple Löfgren's syndrome patients reportedly shared TRAV12-1 and TRBV2 CDR3 motifs.

V was pared by 7 bases and J by 2 bases, with 8 bases of the junction left unmatched. The CDR3 is made up of 14 amino acids. CDR1 is LGHDT, CDR2 YNNKEL, per germline (reference sequence). One entry per CDR3 protein, called by TCRdb with MiXCR from the reads. The sample contains under 600 distinct CDR3 sequences, over 25% of which appear only once. The sequence came from a human donor with sarcoidosis (Löfgren's syndrome or another form), or a control subject (not recorded which). This chain links TRBV3-1 with TRBJ2-7; the match to TRBD1 covers 7 bases. The sequenced material came from CD4+ T cells from bronchoalveolar lavage. CDR3 in amino acids: CASTAGGKAYEQYF. The DNA for the CDR3 is TGTGCCAGCACCGCAGGGGGAAAGGCCTACGAGCAGTACTTC.